What follows are 21 T cell receptor beta chains derived from one specimen sequenced in a study of identical twins. MiXCR was run by TCRdb on the 5' RACE reads, yielding one entry per CDR3 protein. There are around 960,000 distinct CDR3 sequences in the sample; roughly an eighth occur only once, and about 1.5% lies in the top ten. The same sample was also used in a study of yellow fever vaccine responses in identical twins.

The sample comprised PBMCs. The receptors were gathered from a woman aged 18-29 years in good health.

V gene TRBV24-1 combines with J gene TRBJ2-2; 9 positions agree with TRBD2. Germline CDR1 and CDR2: KGHDR and SFDVKD. CDR3 length: 13 residues. The junction had 5 bases not matched to a gene; V was cut back by 10 bases and J by 6 bases. The CDR3 here is CATAGTSPGELFF. The CDR3 DNA follows: TGTGCCACGGCCGGGACTAGCCCCGGGGAGCTGTTTTTT.

Only a few counts were recorded for this clonotype. The chain uses TRBV7-8 and TRBJ2-5; D gene unclear. The V gene lost 1 base and the J gene lost 5 bases, with 11 bases spanning the gap. The CDR3 runs to 14 residues. Germline V gives CDR1 SGHVS, CDR2 FQNEAQ. CDR3 in amino acids: CASSLDYQGETQYF. The DNA of the CDR3 is TGTGCCAGCAGCTTAGACTACCAAGGGGAGACCCAGTACTTC.

For the CDR3, the DNA is TGCGCCAGCAGCCAAGATGAGTTTGGGGCGGCTAGCGGCAACCTAGCCAAAAACATTCAGTACTTC. This sequence encodes CASSQDEFGAASGNLAKNIQYF. V gene TRBV4-1 combines with J gene TRBJ2-4, with 7 nucleotides matching TRBD2. Germline assignment: CDR1 MGHRA and CDR2 YSYEKL. This CDR3 has 22 amino acids. The J segment lost 0 bases and the V segment lost 0 bases, leaving 20 bases of the junction unmatched.

This chain uses TRBV27 with TRBJ2-1; D unresolved. The CDR3 runs 14 residues. Germline V gene data show CDR1 as MNHEY and CDR2 as SMNVEV (reference sequence). The ends were cut back, 3 bases at V and 3 bases at J, with 9 bases in the middle. In nucleotides, the CDR3 is TGTGCCAGCAGTTTCTCGCGGAGCTACAATGAGCAGTTCTTC. Its translation is CASSFSRSYNEQFF.

The rearrangement uses TRBV7-2 and TRBJ2-3; D may be TRBD2 (6 bases). V lost 5 bases and J 8 bases, leaving 23 bases between the germline ends. The CDR3 is 16 residues long. Germline CDR1 is SGHTA and CDR2 is FQGNSA. The CDR3 protein is CASSPIGSGATPTQYF. The CDR3 coding sequence is TGTGCCAGCAGCCCCATAGGTAGCGGAGCTACCCCTACGCAGTATTTT.

This clonotype was seen only a few times. The chain couples TRBV3-1 to TRBJ2-6; TRBD1 matches at 9 bases. The trim removed 3 bases at V and 4 bases at J, leaving 7 bases unmatched. This CDR3 has 17 amino acids. The germline gives CDR1 LGHDT, CDR2 YNNKEL (reference sequence). CDR3 loop: CASSHGTGSTGANVLTF. The CDR3 bases are TGTGCCAGCAGCCATGGGACAGGGTCAACGGGGGCCAACGTCCTGACTTTC.

The chain uses TRBV4-1 and TRBJ2-1, with D tentatively TRBD1 or TRBD2 (5 bases each). V gave up 4 bases and J gave up 4 bases, with 14 bases separating them. The CDR3 contains 15 residues. Germline CDR1 reads MGHRA; CDR2 reads YSYEKL. This CDR3 reads CASSLSGTEYNEQFF. The CDR3 DNA reads as TGCGCCAGCAGCCTCTCCGGGACCGAATACAATGAGCAGTTCTTC.

This clonotype was detected a few times. J is TRBJ1-6 and V is TRBV7-2; no clear D gene. The V end lost 3 bases, the J end lost 8 bases, and 11 bases lay between the germline ends. CDR3 length: 14 amino acids. Germline lookup yields CDR1 SGHTA and CDR2 FQGNSA. The DNA for the CDR3 is TGTGCCAGCAGCTTTTTGCCGGGTTATTCACCCCTCCACTTT. It is translated as CASSFLPGYSPLHF.

This sequence joins TRBV20-1 and TRBJ1-2; D is unclear. Trimming removed 1 base from V and 1 base from J, with 7 bases in between. CDR3 size: 13 residues. The germline V gene has CDR1 DFQATT and CDR2 SNEGSKA (reference sequence). Here the CDR3 reads CSARVRSNYGYTF. The CDR3 nucleotides read TGCAGTGCTAGAGTTCGCAGTAACTATGGCTACACCTTC.

J is TRBJ2-5 and V is TRBV12-3 or TRBV12-4; D is unresolved. The V end was cut by 7 bases, the J end by 5 bases, with 11 bases between. The length of the CDR3 is 12 residues. The CDR3 here is CASNFGQETQYF. The CDR3 coding sequence is TGTGCCAGCAATTTCGGGCAGGAGACCCAGTACTTC.

This chain uses TRBV4-2 with TRBJ1-2, with 8 bases fitting TRBD1. This CDR3 spans 16 amino acids. CDR1 is LGHNA, CDR2 YNFKEQ, per germline. V was pared by 4 bases and J by 4 bases, with 11 bases of the junction left unmatched. CDR3 coding DNA: TGTGCCAGCAGCCGTCAATCTCAGGGGGCAGTCTATGGCTACACCTTC. This codes for CASSRQSQGAVYGYTF.

This clonotype was detected only a few times. The chain couples TRBV12-5 to TRBJ1-5; D uncertain. The CDR3 runs to 16 residues. V gave up 1 base and J gave up 0 bases, with 10 bases separating them. The germline V gene encodes CDR1 LGHNT and CDR2 FRNRAP. In nucleotides, the CDR3 is TGTGCTAGTGGTTTGGCGCACTTTTATAGCAATCAGCCCCAGCATTTT. Amino acids: CASGLAHFYSNQPQHF. Full variable domain (missing parts from reference TRBV12-5 and TRBJ1-5): DARVTQTPRHKVTEMGQEVTMRCQPILGHNTVFWYRQTMMQGLELLAYFRNRAPLDDSGMPKDRFSAEMPDATLATLKIQPSEPRDSAVYFCASGLAHFYSNQPQHFGDGTRLSIL.

The rearrangement links TRBV19 to TRBJ2-1; TRBD2 matches at 9 bases. V lost 7 bases, J lost 5 bases, and 9 bases stayed unmatched. Germline V gene sequence: CDR1 LNHDA, CDR2 SQIVND (reference sequence). The CDR3 has 15 residues. CDR3 DNA: TGTGCCAGTATGAAGTGGCGGGAGGGACACAATGAGCAGTTCTTC. Encoded protein: CASMKWREGHNEQFF. The full variable domain, with the rest looked up from reference TRBV19 and TRBJ2-1, is DGGITQSPKYLFRKEGQNVTLSCEQNLNHDAMYWYRQDPGQGLRLIYYSQIVNDFQKGDIAEGYSVSREKKESFPLTVTSAQKNPTAFYLCASMKWREGHNEQFFGPGTRLTVL.

This chain connects TRBV6-5 to TRBJ1-5; D not resolved. CDR1 is MNHEY and CDR2 is SVGAGI in the germline V gene. The CDR3 consists of 13 residues. V was pared by 3 bases and J by 3 bases, with 6 bases between. CDR3 sequence: CASSYTTNQPQHF. The CDR3 DNA follows: TGTGCCAGCAGTTATACGACCAATCAGCCCCAGCATTTT.

There are many counts of this clonotype. This chain uses TRBV7-3 with TRBJ2-5, with 7 nucleotides matching TRBD2. Germline CDR1 SGHTA, CDR2 FQGTGA. Losses at the gene ends were 2 bases for V and 4 bases for J; bases not matched to a gene: 1. This CDR3 spans 13 amino acids. CDR3 sequence: CASSLWGGETQYF. The CDR3, as DNA: TGTGCCAGCAGCTTATGGGGGGGAGAGACCCAGTACTTC.

A few counts support this clonotype. The rearrangement joins TRBV12-3 or TRBV12-4 to TRBJ1-5; TRBD1 matches at 11 bases. V shed 8 bases, J shed 3 bases, and the junction held 9 bases outside the gene matches. The CDR3 is 16 residues long. As DNA, the CDR3 is TGTGCCAGCGCGTCGGGACAGGGGGTGGCCAATCAGCCCCAGCATTTT. This gives the protein CASASGQGVANQPQHF.

This chain links TRBV27 with TRBJ2-3, with 14 bases matching TRBD2. Germline CDR1 and CDR2: MNHEY and SMNVEV (reference sequence). The CDR3 is made up of 17 amino acids. V lost 5 bases and J lost 2; bases outside the gene matches: 6. In nucleotides, the CDR3 is TGTGCCAGCAGTCCAAAGACTAGCGGGAGGGCCACAGATACGCAGTATTTT. The encoded protein is CASSPKTSGRATDTQYF.

This clonotype has only a few counts. One end of the junction fails to match germline, which may point to a read error. V is TRBV24-1 and J is TRBJ2-7, with D unclear. The CDR3 is 14 residues long. Germline V gene sequence: CDR1 KGHDR, CDR2 SFDVKD. The CDR3 is CATSNLPSSYEQYF. The CDR3 coding sequence is TGTGCCACCAGTAATTTGCCAAGTTCCTACGAGCAGTACTTC.

This clonotype was observed many times. The chain carries TRBV28 and TRBJ2-1; 11 bases are shared with TRBD2. The CDR3 consists of 16 residues. V gave up 6 bases and J gave up 3 bases; unmatched junction bases: 7. Germline lookup yields CDR1 MDHEN and CDR2 SYDVKM. CDR3 sequence reads: CASRLPGTSGYNEQFF. The CDR3, as DNA: TGTGCCAGCAGACTTCCTGGGACTAGCGGCTACAATGAGCAGTTCTTC.

This clonotype has a handful of counts. The rearrangement links TRBV5-1 to TRBJ1-4; a weak D match, TRBD1 (6 bases). Per germline, CDR1 SGHRS and CDR2 YFSETQ. V shed 3 bases and J shed 10 bases, with 16 bases lying between them. There are 14 residues in the CDR3. CDR3 sequence: CASSSGGAFRKLFF. CDR3 nucleotide sequence: TGCGCCAGCAGCTCCGGGGGCGCTTTCCGAAAACTGTTTTTT.

This chain joins TRBV4-1 and TRBJ1-1; D gene unclear. V was trimmed by 4 bases and J by 1 base, leaving 10 bases between them. The germline gives CDR1 MGHRA, CDR2 YSYEKL. This CDR3 contains 14 residues. The CDR3 loop is CASSPERSNTEAFF. CDR3 nucleotides: TGCGCCAGCAGCCCCGAACGATCGAACACTGAAGCTTTCTTT.